This T cell receptor beta chain was found in a study of human T cells and chemical hapten exposure. Study-level points and caveats: Alopecia affected the donors, so their immune response may differ from healthy people's.

TCRdb independently ran MiXCR on the RACE reads; one entry per CDR3 protein. The profile covers more than 75,000 distinct CDR3 sequences, with 10% appearing a single time and about 2.3% taken by the ten largest. Time point defined: patch test 2, 6 weeks after DPC sensitization. Noted treatment: therapeutic diphenylcyclopropenone sensitization with weekly scalp DPC. This clonotype was recorded at least ten times. Its antigen is still unknown. The CDR3 totals 15 residues. Germline CDR1 and CDR2: SGHNT and YYREEE (reference sequence). Trimming removed 3 bases from V and 7 bases from J; junction bases left unmatched: 2.

The sample was whole blood, taken in connection with sensitization to the hapten diphenylcyclopropenone (DPC). This clonotype was sampled from a woman in her thirties with alopecia areata. Some clones in this sample may be carry-over from other donors' samples. This rearrangement joins TRBV5-4 to TRBJ2-1, with TRBD2 matching 15 bases. This CDR3 reads CASSSGTSGGNEQFF. In nucleotides, the CDR3 is TGTGCCAGCAGCTCCGGGACTAGCGGGGGGAATGAGCAGTTCTTC. The full variable domain, in which reference TRBV5-4 and TRBJ2-1 provide the parts outside the CDR3, is ETGVTQSPTHLIKTRGQQVTLRCSSQSGHNTVSWYQQALGQGPQFIFQYYREEENGRGNFPPRFSGLQFPNYSSELNVNALELDDSALYLCASSSGTSGGNEQFFGPGTRLTVL.